This TCR beta chain was found in a study of T cell changes during pregnancy in multiple sclerosis. Using immunoSEQ multiplex PCR, the repertoire was profiled, and TCRdb retains in-frame clones only, with some absent. The sample comprises 80,000 or so clones, about 91% of which are singletons, and 1.4% rests with the top ten. Germline V gene data show CDR1 as MGHRA and CDR2 as YSYEKL. This CDR3 contains 13 residues. Trimming cost V 6 bases and J 4 bases, with 12 bases left between them. The chain links TRBV4-1 to TRBJ1-2; no definite D call. Sample: peripheral blood, taken before pregnancy. The receptor was derived from a female donor with multiple sclerosis, enrolled in a pregnancy study. In nucleotides, the CDR3 is TGCGCCAGCAGTCTAGAGGGTTTCTATGGCTACACCTTC. Translation: CASSLEGFYGYTF.